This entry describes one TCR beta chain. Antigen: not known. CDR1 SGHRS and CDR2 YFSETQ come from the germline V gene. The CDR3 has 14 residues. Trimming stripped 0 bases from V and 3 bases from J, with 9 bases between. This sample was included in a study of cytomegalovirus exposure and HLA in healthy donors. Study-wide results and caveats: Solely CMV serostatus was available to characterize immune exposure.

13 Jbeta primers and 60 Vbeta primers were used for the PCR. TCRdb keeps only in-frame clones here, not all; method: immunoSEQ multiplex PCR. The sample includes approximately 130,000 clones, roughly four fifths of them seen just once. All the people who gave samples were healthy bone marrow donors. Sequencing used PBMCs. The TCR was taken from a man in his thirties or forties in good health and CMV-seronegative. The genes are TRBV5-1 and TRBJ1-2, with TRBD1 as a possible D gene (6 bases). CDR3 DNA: TGCGCCAGCAGCTTGGGTACAGGGTACTATGGCTACACCTTC. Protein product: CASSLGTGYYGYTF.